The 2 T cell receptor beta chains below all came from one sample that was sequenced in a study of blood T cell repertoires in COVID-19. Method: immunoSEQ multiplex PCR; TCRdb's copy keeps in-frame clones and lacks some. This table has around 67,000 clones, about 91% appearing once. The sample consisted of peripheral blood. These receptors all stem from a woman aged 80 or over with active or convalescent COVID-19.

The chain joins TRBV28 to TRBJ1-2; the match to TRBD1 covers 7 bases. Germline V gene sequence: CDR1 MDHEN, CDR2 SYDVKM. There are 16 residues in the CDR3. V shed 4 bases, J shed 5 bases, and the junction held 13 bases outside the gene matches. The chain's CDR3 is CASSSTRVDREYGYTF. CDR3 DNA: TGTGCCAGCAGTTCGACTAGAGTTGACAGGGAGTATGGCTACACCTTC.

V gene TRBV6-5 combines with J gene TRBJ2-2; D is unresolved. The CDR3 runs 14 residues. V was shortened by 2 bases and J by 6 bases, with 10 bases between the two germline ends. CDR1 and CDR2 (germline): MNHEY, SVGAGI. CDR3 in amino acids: CASSYERLSGELFF. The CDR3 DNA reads TGTGCCAGCAGTTACGAGCGTCTATCCGGGGAGCTGTTTTTT.